This T cell receptor beta chain comes out of a study of shared clonotypes between healthy human individuals. Study-wide results and caveats: All-four-donor shared clonotypes had higher generation probabilities than non-shared clonotypes did.

With respect to this clone: The antigen remains undetermined.

CD8 cells regarded as naive lacked CD45RO, were positively chosen for CCR7, and omitted terminally differentiated effector memory CD45RA+ cells. Clones were read by immunoSEQ multiplex PCR, and TCRdb kept only the in-frame ones, dropping some. The table records some 2,100,000 clones, around 93% of them present only once. This sequence was found in a man in his late teens or twenties in good health. Some clones in this sample may be carry-over from other donors' samples. The material sequenced was naive CD8+ T cells from PBMCs.

The chain's CDR3 is CASSGQAGGETQYF. In DNA, the CDR3 is TGCGCCAGCAGTGGCCAGGCCGGCGGAGAGACCCAGTACTTC. The genes are TRBV10-1 and TRBJ2-5, with unresolved D. Germline CDR1 and CDR2: WNHNN and SYGVQD (reference sequence). The V end was cut by 4 bases, the J end by 4 bases, with 13 bases between. The CDR3 has 14 amino acids.